These 20 T cell receptor beta chains came from one sample sequenced in a study of shared clonotypes between healthy human individuals. Profiling relied on immunoSEQ multiplex PCR, and the TCRdb table lists in-frame clones only, not all of them. The top ten clones hold roughly an eighth of a sample with about 510,000 clones, roughly 85% of them seen once. Material for sequencing was PBMCs. These receptors were collected from a woman aged 40 to 50 in good health. Some clones in this sample may be carry-over from other donors' samples.

The V call is TRBV30, the J call TRBJ2-7; the D gene could be TRBD1 or TRBD2 (6 bases each). Germline CDR1 GTSNPN, CDR2 SVGIG (reference sequence). The CDR3 loop spans 15 amino acids. V lost 3 bases and J 5 bases, leaving 20 bases between the germline ends. This CDR3 reads CAWSEGGQGTNEQYF. The CDR3 DNA sequence: TGTGCCTGGAGCGAGGGGGGTCAGGGGACCAACGAGCAGTACTTC.

This clone appeared a few times. V usage is TRBV6-4 and J usage is TRBJ1-2; the D gene is possibly TRBD1 (5 bases). This CDR3 region has 14 residues. With 0 bases removed from V and 4 bases from J, the gap between germline ends came to 9 bases. Germline V gene sequence: CDR1 MRHNA, CDR2 SNTAGT. CDR3 bases: TGTGCCAGCAGTGACTCGCCCGGGGGCTATGGCTACACCTTC. Translating it yields CASSDSPGGYGYTF.

The rearrangement joins TRBV19 to TRBJ2-5; TRBD1 might be the D (7 bases). V was cut by 3 bases and J by 5 bases, with 13 bases left in between. Per germline, CDR1 LNHDA and CDR2 SQIVND (reference sequence). The CDR3 sequence is 14 residues long. The DNA of the CDR3 is TGTGCCAGTAGTATGCGGGACAGCCCTGAGACCCAGTACTTC. This sequence encodes CASSMRDSPETQYF. The complete variable domain, with remaining parts taken from reference TRBV19 and TRBJ2-5, reads DGGITQSPKYLFRKEGQNVTLSCEQNLNHDAMYWYRQDPGQGLRLIYYSQIVNDFQKGDIAEGYSVSREKKESFPLTVTSAQKNPTAFYLCASSMRDSPETQYFGPGTRLLVL.

The J gene is TRBJ2-1, the V gene TRBV7-9, with D possibly being TRBD1 or TRBD2 (6 bases each). The CDR3 is made up of 16 amino acids. Germline-derived CDR1 and CDR2 are SEHNR and FQNEAQ (reference sequence). Trimming pared 8 bases from V and 5 bases from J, leaving 22 bases between. The DNA for the CDR3 is TGTGCCAGCGAGAGTCGGGGGCTAGCGATTCACAATGAGCAGTTCTTC. Its protein product is CASESRGLAIHNEQFF.

The chain recombines TRBV7-8 with TRBJ2-2, with TRBD2 identical over 10 bases. The V segment lost 5 bases and the J segment 2 bases; nucleotides outside the gene matches: 11. CDR1 is SGHVS and CDR2 is FQNEAQ in the germline V gene. The CDR3 has 18 amino acids. This CDR3 is CASSPHGLAETNTGELFF. CDR3 sequence (DNA): TGTGCCAGCAGCCCCCACGGACTAGCGGAGACTAACACCGGGGAGCTGTTTTTT.

On this clone: The sample carries other DNA sequences with the same CDR3. CDR3 sequence: CASSPGVEQFF. The CDR3 nucleotides are TGTGCCAGCTCACCAGGGGTAGAGCAGTTCTTC. The chain recombines TRBV18 with TRBJ2-1; no clear D gene. This CDR3 has 11 amino acids. Germline V CDR1 and CDR2: KGHSH, LQKENI. Trimming shortened V by 2 bases and J by 10 bases, and 6 bases separated the two germline ends.

V usage is TRBV4-2 and J usage is TRBJ1-1; D may be TRBD1 (5 bases). Between the trimmed V and J ends, which lost 3 bases and 0 bases, there was a span of 17 bases. Germline-derived CDR1 and CDR2 are LGHNA and YNFKEQ. The CDR3 totals 17 residues. Here the CDR3 reads CASSHESGPPLNTEAFF. For the CDR3, the DNA is TGTGCCAGCAGCCACGAATCAGGGCCTCCCCTGAACACTGAAGCTTTCTTT.

The chain is built from TRBV29-1 and TRBJ2-1; D is unresolved. Trimming took 4 bases from V and 0 from J, leaving 13 bases between them. CDR1 SQVTM and CDR2 ANQGSEA come from the germline V gene. CDR3 size: 15 residues. CDR3 nucleotides: TGCAGCGTTGGCGACGACGCCTACTCCTACAATGAGCAGTTCTTC. This encodes CSVGDDAYSYNEQFF.

The genes are TRBV30 and TRBJ2-1, with TRBD2 matching over 10 bases. Germline lookup yields CDR1 GTSNPN and CDR2 SVGIG (reference sequence). The CDR3 contains 15 residues. V shed 3 bases, J shed 5 bases, and the junction held 7 bases outside the gene matches. The CDR3 nucleotides read TGTGCCTGGAGCCAACACCTAGCGGGAGACAATGAGCAGTTCTTC. Encoded protein: CAWSQHLAGDNEQFF.

The rearrangement joins TRBV4-1 to TRBJ1-2; D unclear. The CDR3 loop spans 15 amino acids. Germline assignment: CDR1 MGHRA and CDR2 YSYEKL. Between the trimmed V and J ends, which lost 1 base and 3 bases, there was a span of 12 bases. The CDR3: CASSQVQRPDYGYTF. In DNA form, the CDR3 reads TGCGCCAGCAGCCAAGTACAACGGCCGGACTATGGCTACACCTTC.

The V call is TRBV11-2, the J call TRBJ1-2; tentative D call: TRBD1 (5 bases). Trimming took off 4 bases at V and 5 bases at J, with 14 bases between the two ends. Germline CDR1 and CDR2: SGHAT and FQNNGV. The CDR3 extends over 14 amino acids. This chain's CDR3 is CASSSMAAGYGYTF. The CDR3 region has the DNA TGTGCCAGCAGCTCCATGGCCGCAGGGTATGGCTACACCTTC. The whole variable domain, remainder taken from reference TRBV11-2 and TRBJ1-2, is EAGVAQSPRYKIIEKRQSVAFWCNPISGHATLYWYQQILGQGPKLLIQFQNNGVVDDSQLPKDRFSAERLKGVDSTLKIQPAKLEDSAVYLCASSSMAAGYGYTFGSGTRLTVV.

This chain joins TRBV19 and TRBJ1-5; D call uncertain. The V end was cut by 7 bases, the J end by 4 bases, with 23 bases between. The CDR3 has 17 amino acids. Germline V CDR1 and CDR2: LNHDA, SQIVND (reference sequence). The CDR3 loop is CASISGDGPEGNQPQHF. CDR3 nucleotides: TGTGCCAGTATCAGCGGAGACGGGCCTGAGGGTAATCAGCCCCAGCATTTT.

This chain uses TRBV6-1 with TRBJ1-4; unclear D gene. Trimming took off 3 bases at V and 3 bases at J, with 11 bases between the two ends. The CDR3 is 15 amino acids. Germline V gives CDR1 MNHNS, CDR2 SASEGT. CDR3 sequence (DNA): TGTGCCAGCAGTGACGGACGGACCCCTAATGAAAAACTGTTTTTT. Protein product: CASSDGRTPNEKLFF.

The chain carries TRBV6-5 and TRBJ1-4; 8 positions match TRBD1. CDR3 size: 15 residues. CDR1 and CDR2 (germline): MNHEY, SVGAGI. V shed 6 bases, J shed 8 bases, and the junction held 11 bases outside the gene matches. As DNA, the CDR3 is TGTGCCAGCAGAAAACGGACAGGGATAGGAGAAAAACTGTTTTTT. Translation: CASRKRTGIGEKLFF.

In DNA, the CDR3 is TGTGCCAGTAGTCGGGACAGGGGGCGAGGAGCCTACGAGCAGTACTTC. This gives the protein CASSRDRGRGAYEQYF. The chain has TRBV19 and TRBJ2-7, with 12 positions matching TRBD1. V gave up 5 bases and J gave up 2 bases; unmatched junction bases: 7. Germline values: CDR1 LNHDA, CDR2 SQIVND (reference sequence). The CDR3 spans 16 residues. Full variable domain (rest looked up from reference TRBV19 and TRBJ2-7): DGGITQSPKYLFRKEGQNVTLSCEQNLNHDAMYWYRQDPGQGLRLIYYSQIVNDFQKGDIAEGYSVSREKKESFPLTVTSAQKNPTAFYLCASSRDRGRGAYEQYFGPGTRLTVT.

Here the CDR3 DNA reads TGTGCCAGCTCACCTAGTACCGGGAATGAGCAGTTCTTC. Translating gives CASSPSTGNEQFF. This rearrangement joins TRBV18 to TRBJ2-1, with unresolved D. Trimming took 3 bases from V and 7 from J, leaving 10 bases between them. Germline V lookup: CDR1 KGHSH, CDR2 LQKENI. CDR3 length: 13 residues.

Only one count was recorded for this clone. The V and J genes are TRBV4-1 and TRBJ1-4, with D unresolved. The CDR3 consists of 13 residues. The germline V gene encodes CDR1 MGHRA and CDR2 YSYEKL. V lost 0 bases, J lost 12 bases, and 11 bases lay in between. CDR3 amino acids: CASSQEVSRQLFF. The CDR3 DNA sequence: TGCGCCAGCAGCCAAGAAGTGAGCCGACAACTGTTTTTT.

V gene TRBV5-1 combines with J gene TRBJ1-5; TRBD1 might be the D (5 bases). The length of the CDR3 is 16 residues. CDR1 is SGHRS and CDR2 is YFSETQ in the germline V gene. V was shortened by 4 bases and J by 0 bases, with 14 bases between the two germline ends. CDR3 region: CASSPGHTNSNQPQHF. CDR3 in DNA: TGCGCCAGCAGCCCAGGACATACCAATAGCAATCAGCCCCAGCATTTT. The variable domain in full, completed from reference TRBV5-1 and TRBJ1-5, reads KAGVTQTPRYLIKTRGQQVTLSCSPISGHRSVSWYQQTPGQGLQFLFEYFSETQRNKGNFPGRFSGRQFSNSRSEMNVSTLELGDSALYLCASSPGHTNSNQPQHFGDGTRLSIL.

This chain connects TRBV5-1 to TRBJ1-1; 9 nucleotides align to TRBD1. J lost 5 bases, V lost 0 bases, and 5 bases had no gene match. Germline assignment: CDR1 SGHRS and CDR2 YFSETQ. CDR3 length equals 15 residues. Written as DNA, the CDR3 is TGCGCCAGCAGCTTGGCCGGAGGGACAGGGACTGAAGCTTTCTTT. Encoded protein: CASSLAGGTGTEAFF. Full variable domain (outside the CDR3, taken from reference TRBV5-1 and TRBJ1-1): KAGVTQTPRYLIKTRGQQVTLSCSPISGHRSVSWYQQTPGQGLQFLFEYFSETQRNKGNFPGRFSGRQFSNSRSEMNVSTLELGDSALYLCASSLAGGTGTEAFFGQGTRLTVV.

A note on this clone: At the DNA level, this CDR3 is encoded by other sequences in the same sample as well. The chain links TRBV4-1 to TRBJ2-2; TRBD2 might be the D (6 bases). Germline lookup yields CDR1 MGHRA and CDR2 YSYEKL. The length of the CDR3 is 16 residues. With 1 base removed from V and 0 bases from J, the gap between germline ends came to 9 bases. This chain's CDR3 is CASSQVLAANTGELFF. Here the CDR3 DNA reads TGCGCCAGCAGCCAAGTCTTAGCGGCGAACACCGGGGAGCTGTTTTTT.